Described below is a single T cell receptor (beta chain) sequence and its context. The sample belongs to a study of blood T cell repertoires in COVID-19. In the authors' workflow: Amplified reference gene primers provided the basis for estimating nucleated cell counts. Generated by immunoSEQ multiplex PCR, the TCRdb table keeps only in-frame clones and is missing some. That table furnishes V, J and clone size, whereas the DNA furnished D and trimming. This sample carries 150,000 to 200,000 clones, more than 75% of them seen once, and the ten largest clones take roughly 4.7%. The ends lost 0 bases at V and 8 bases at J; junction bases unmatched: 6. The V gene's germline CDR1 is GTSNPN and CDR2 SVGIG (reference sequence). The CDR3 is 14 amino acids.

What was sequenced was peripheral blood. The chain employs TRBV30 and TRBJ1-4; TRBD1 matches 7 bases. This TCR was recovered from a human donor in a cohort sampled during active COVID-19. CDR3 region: CAWSVRGGWEKLFF. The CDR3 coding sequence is TGTGCCTGGAGTGTACGAGGGGGCTGGGAAAAACTGTTTTTT.